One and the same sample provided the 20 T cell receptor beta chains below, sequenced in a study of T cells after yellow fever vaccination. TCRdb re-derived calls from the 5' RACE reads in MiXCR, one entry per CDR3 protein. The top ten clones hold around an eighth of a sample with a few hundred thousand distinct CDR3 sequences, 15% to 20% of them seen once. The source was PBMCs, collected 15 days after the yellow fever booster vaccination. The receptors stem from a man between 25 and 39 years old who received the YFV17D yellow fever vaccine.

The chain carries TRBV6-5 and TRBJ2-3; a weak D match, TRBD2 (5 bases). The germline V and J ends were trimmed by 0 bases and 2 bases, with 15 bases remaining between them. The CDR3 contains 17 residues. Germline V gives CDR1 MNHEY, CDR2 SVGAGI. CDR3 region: CASSYSVSGIVTDTQYF. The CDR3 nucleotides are TGTGCCAGCAGTTACTCGGTCTCGGGAATTGTCACAGATACGCAGTATTTT.

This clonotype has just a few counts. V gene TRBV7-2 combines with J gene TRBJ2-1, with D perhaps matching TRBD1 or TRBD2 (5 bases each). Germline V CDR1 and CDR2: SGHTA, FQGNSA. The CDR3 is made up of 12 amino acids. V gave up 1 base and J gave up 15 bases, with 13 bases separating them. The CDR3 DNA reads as TGTGCCAGCAGCTTAGGGGGCGGGCTTCGGTTCTTC. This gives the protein CASSLGGGLRFF.

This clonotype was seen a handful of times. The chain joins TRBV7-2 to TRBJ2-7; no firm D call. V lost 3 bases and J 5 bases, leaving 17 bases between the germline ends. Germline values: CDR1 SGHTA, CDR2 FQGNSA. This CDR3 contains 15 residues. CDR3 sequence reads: CASSFGPSQENEQYF. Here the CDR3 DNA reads TGTGCCAGCAGCTTTGGCCCTAGTCAAGAAAACGAGCAGTACTTC.

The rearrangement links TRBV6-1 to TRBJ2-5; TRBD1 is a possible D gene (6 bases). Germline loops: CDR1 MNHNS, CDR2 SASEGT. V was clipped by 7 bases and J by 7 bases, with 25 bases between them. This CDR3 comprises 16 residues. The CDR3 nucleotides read TGTGCCAGCACCACGGGGCCCGACAGGTTTGGATGGACCCAGTACTTC. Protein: CASTTGPDRFGWTQYF.

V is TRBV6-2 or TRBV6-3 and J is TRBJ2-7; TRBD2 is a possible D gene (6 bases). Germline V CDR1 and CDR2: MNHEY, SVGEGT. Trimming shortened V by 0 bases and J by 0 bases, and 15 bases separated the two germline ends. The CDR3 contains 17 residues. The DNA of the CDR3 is TGTGCCAGCAGTTACTCTTGGGGGGAACTAACCTCCTACGAGCAGTACTTC. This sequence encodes CASSYSWGELTSYEQYF.

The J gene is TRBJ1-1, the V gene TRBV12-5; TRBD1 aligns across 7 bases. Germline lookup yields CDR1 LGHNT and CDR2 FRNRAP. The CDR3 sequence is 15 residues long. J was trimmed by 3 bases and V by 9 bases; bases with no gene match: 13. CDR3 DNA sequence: TGTGCTAGAACCTTGTTGGGACAGCTGGACACTGAAGCTTTCTTT. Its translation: CARTLLGQLDTEAFF.

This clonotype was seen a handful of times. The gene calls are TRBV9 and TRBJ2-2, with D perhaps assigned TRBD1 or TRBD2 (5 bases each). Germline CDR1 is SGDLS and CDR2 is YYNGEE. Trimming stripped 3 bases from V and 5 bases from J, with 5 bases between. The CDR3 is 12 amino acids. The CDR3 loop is CASSGGTGELFF. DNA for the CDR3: TGTGCCAGCAGCGGGGGGACCGGGGAGCTGTTTTTT.

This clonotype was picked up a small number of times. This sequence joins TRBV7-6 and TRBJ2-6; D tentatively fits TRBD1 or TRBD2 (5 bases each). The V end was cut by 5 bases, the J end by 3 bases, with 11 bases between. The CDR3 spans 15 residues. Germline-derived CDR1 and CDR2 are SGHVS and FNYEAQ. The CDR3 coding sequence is TGTGCCAGCAGCCCTGGGGGTGGTGGGGCCAACGTCCTGACTTTC. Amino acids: CASSPGGGGANVLTF.

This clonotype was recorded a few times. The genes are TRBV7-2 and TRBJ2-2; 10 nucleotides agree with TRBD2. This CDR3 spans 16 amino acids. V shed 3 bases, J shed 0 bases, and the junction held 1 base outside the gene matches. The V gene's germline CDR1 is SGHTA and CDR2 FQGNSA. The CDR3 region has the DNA TGTGCCAGCAGCTTGACTAGCGGGTCGAACACCGGGGAGCTGTTTTTT. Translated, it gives CASSLTSGSNTGELFF.

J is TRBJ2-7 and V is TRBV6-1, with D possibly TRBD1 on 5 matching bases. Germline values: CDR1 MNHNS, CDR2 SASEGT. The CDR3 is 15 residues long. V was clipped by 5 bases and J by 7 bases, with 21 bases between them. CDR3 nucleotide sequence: TGTGCCAGCAGTACGGCCCCCCAGGGTGTCAGGGAGCAGTACTTC. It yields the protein CASSTAPQGVREQYF.

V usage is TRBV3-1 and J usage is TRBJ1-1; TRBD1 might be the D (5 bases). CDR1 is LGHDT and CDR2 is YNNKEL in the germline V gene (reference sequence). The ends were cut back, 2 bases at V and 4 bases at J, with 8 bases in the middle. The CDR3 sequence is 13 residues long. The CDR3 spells CASSQQGVTEAFF. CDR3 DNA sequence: TGTGCCAGCAGCCAACAGGGAGTCACTGAAGCTTTCTTT.

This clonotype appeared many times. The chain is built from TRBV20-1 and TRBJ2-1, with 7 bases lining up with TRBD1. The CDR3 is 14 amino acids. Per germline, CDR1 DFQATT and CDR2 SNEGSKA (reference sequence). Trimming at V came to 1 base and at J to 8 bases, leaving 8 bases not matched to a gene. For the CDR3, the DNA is TGCAGTGCTAGAGTAAACAGGGGTACCGATGAGCAGTTCTTC. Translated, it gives CSARVNRGTDEQFF.

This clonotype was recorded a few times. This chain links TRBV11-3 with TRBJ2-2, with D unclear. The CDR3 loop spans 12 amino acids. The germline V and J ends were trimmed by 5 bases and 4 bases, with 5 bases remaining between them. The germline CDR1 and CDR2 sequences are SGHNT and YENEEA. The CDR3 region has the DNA TGTGCCAGCAGCCGCACCACCGGGGAGCTGTTTTTT. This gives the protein CASSRTTGELFF. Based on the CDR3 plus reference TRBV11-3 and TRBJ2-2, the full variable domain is EAGVVQSPRYKIIEKKQPVAFWCNPISGHNTLYWYLQNLGQGPELLIRYENEEAVDDSQLPKDRFSAERLKGVDSTLKIQPAELGDSAVYLCASSRTTGELFFGEGSRLTVL.

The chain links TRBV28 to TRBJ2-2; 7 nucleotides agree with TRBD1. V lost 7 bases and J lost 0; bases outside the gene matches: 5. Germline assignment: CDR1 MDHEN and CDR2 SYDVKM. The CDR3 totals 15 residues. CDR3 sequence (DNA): TGTGCCAGCAAGGGGGCAGGGGCGAACACCGGGGAGCTGTTTTTT. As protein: CASKGAGANTGELFF.

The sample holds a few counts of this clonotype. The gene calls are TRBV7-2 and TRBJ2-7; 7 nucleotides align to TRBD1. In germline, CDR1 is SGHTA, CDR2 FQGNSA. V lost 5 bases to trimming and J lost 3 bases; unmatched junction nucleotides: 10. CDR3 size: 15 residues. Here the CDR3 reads CASSPQTGKRYEQYF. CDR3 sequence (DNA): TGTGCCAGCAGCCCCCAGACAGGGAAGCGCTACGAGCAGTACTTC.

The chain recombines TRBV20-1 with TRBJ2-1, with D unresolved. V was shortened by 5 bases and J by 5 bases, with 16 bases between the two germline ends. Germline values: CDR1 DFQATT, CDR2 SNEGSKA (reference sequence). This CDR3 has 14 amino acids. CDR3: CSALDLAKNNEQFF. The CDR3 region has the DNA TGCAGTGCTCTTGACTTAGCAAAGAACAATGAGCAGTTCTTC.

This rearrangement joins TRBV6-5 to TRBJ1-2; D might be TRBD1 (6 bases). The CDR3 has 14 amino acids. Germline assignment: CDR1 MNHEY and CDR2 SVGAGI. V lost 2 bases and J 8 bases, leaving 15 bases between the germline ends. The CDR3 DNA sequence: TGTGCCAGCAGTTACGATGGGGGGCAGCGGGGCTACACCTTC. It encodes CASSYDGGQRGYTF.

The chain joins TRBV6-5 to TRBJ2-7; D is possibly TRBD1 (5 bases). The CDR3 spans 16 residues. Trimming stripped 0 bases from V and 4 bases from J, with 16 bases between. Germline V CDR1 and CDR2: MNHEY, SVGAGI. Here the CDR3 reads CASSYSGQAPWYEQYF. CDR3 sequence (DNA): TGTGCCAGCAGTTACTCCGGACAAGCCCCTTGGTACGAGCAGTACTTC.

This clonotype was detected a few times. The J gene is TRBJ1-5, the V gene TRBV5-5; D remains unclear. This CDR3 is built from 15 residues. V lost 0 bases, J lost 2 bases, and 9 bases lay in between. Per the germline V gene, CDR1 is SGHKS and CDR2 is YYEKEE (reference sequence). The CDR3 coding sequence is TGTGCCAGCAGCTTGGGAGTAATAGGCAATCAGCCCCAGCATTTT. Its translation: CASSLGVIGNQPQHF. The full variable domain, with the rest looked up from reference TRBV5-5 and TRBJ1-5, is DAGVTQSPTHLIKTRGQQVTLRCSPISGHKSVSWYQQVLGQGPQFIFQYYEKEERGRGNFPDRFSARQFPNYSSELNVNALLLGDSALYLCASSLGVIGNQPQHFGDGTRLSIL.

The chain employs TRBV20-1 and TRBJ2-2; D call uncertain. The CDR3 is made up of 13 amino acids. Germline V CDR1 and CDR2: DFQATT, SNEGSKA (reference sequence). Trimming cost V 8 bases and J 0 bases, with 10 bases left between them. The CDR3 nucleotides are TGCAGTAGGACGGCGGCGAACACCGGGGAGCTGTTTTTT. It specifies CSRTAANTGELFF.